The TCR beta chain under discussion was sequenced for a study of CD8 T cells in ankylosing spondylitis. Using its own MiXCR run on the 5' RACE reads, TCRdb lists one record per CDR3 protein. The sample contains about 240,000 distinct CDR3 sequences, roughly 8.6% of which appear only once. This clonotype came up a few times. The V and J ends lost 3 bases and 3 bases respectively, with 12 bases between them. Germline assignment: CDR1 SGHKS and CDR2 YYEKEE (reference sequence). There are 15 residues in the CDR3. The chain has TRBV5-5 and TRBJ2-2; tentative D call: TRBD2 (6 bases). The origin of this receptor is a male donor with ankylosing spondylitis or in good health (not recorded which). Sequencing used blood, either unsorted or a sorted T cell fraction (not recorded which). The DNA of the CDR3 is TGTGCCAGCAGCTGGGGCAGGAGGGACACCGGGGAGCTGTTTTTT. This translates into CASSWGRRDTGELFF. Filled out from reference TRBV5-5 and TRBJ2-2, the complete variable domain reads DAGVTQSPTHLIKTRGQQVTLRCSPISGHKSVSWYQQVLGQGPQFIFQYYEKEERGRGNFPDRFSARQFPNYSSELNVNALLLGDSALYLCASSWGRRDTGELFFGEGSRLTVL.